This TCR beta chain was found in a study of blood T cells in healthy people across ages. This clonotype was seen once. A second PCR of roughly 7 to 11 cycles used a sample-barcoded 5' primer and a J-beta primer mix. TCRdb independently ran MiXCR on the 5' RACE reads; one entry per CDR3 protein. Of 1.5 million or so distinct CDR3 sequences in the sample, approximately 39% were seen once. Germline V CDR1 and CDR2: LGHNA, YSLEER. The CDR3 length is 14 residues. Trimming shortened V by 1 base and J by 11 bases, and 17 bases separated the two germline ends. Drawn from each donor were approximately 9.2 milliliters of peripheral blood. They isolated at least 7 million PBMCs from each sample.

Source material: blood. This receptor was identified in a woman under 30 in good health. The J gene is TRBJ2-5, the V gene TRBV4-3; D perhaps matches TRBD2 (5 bases). The CDR3 is CASSQVPIGSEQYF. The CDR3 nucleotides are TGCGCCAGCAGCCAAGTACCAATAGGGAGTGAGCAGTACTTC.